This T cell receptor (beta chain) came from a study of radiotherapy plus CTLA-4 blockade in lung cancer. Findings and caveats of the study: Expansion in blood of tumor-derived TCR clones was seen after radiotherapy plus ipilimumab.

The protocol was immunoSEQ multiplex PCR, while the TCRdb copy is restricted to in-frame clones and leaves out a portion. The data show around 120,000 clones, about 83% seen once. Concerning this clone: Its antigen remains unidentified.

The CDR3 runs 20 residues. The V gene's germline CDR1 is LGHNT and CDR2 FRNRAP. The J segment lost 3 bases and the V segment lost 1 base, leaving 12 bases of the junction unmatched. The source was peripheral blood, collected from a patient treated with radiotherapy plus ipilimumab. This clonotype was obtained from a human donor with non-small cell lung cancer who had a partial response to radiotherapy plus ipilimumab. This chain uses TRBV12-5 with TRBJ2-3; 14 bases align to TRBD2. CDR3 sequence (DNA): TGTGCTAGTGGTTTGGCTTACGGCTCGGGGACTAGCGGGAGAACAGATACGCAGTATTTT. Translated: CASGLAYGSGTSGRTDTQYF.